This T cell receptor beta chain was sequenced during a study of blood T cell repertoires in COVID-19. Whole-study context: COVID-19 samples from acute and convalescent phases originated in the United States, Italy and Spain.

The CDR3 extends over 14 amino acids. Germline CDR1 and CDR2: PRHDT and FYEKMQ (reference sequence). The ends were cut back, 4 bases at V and 4 bases at J, with 10 bases in the middle. Authors' analysis steps: How many nucleated cells were present was estimated from reference gene primer amplification. Profiling relied on immunoSEQ multiplex PCR, and the TCRdb table lists in-frame clones only, not all of them. V and J calls and clone size are those listed in that table; D and trimming were worked out from the DNA. The sample lists around 130,000 clones, over 65% occurring once. V and J are TRBV13 and TRBJ2-2, with a tentative D call TRBD1 (8 bases). The clonotype originates from a man aged 45-65 years with acute or convalescent COVID-19. Sequencing was done on a sample of peripheral blood. The CDR3 protein is CASSYRGGTGELFF. The DNA for the CDR3 is TGTGCCAGCAGCTACAGGGGGGGCACCGGGGAGCTGTTTTTT.